The 5 T cell receptor beta chains given below trace back to one sample, sequenced in a study of blood T cells in healthy people across ages. Next came a second PCR, run for about 7 to 12 cycles, which used a sample-barcoded 5' primer along with a J-beta primer mix. TCRdb recomputed calls from the 5' RACE reads with MiXCR, one row per CDR3 protein. The data contain approximately 800,000 distinct CDR3 sequences, roughly three fifths of them singletons. Material for sequencing was blood. The receptors come from a man aged 35 to 55 in good health.

This chain uses TRBV27 with TRBJ2-4; 14 bases map to TRBD2. The DNA end favors TRBJ2-5, so the J call may be wrong. This CDR3 region has 18 residues. Germline-derived CDR1 and CDR2 are MNHEY and SMNVEV (reference sequence). CDR3 nucleotide sequence: TGTGCCAGCAGTTTAGGGACTAGCGGGGGTGGGAAATCAGAGACCCAGTACTTC. The encoded protein is CASSLGTSGGGKSETQYF.

The chain couples TRBV25-1 to TRBJ2-7; D unclear. Trimming took off 3 bases at V and 5 bases at J, with 17 bases between the two ends. The CDR3 is 15 amino acids. Looked up from germline, CDR1 is MGHDK and CDR2 is SYGVNS. Here the CDR3 DNA reads TGTGCCAGCAGTGAGGACGGTAAGGAAGGCAACGAGCAGTACTTC. Translated: CASSEDGKEGNEQYF.

This clonotype was picked up a small number of times. J is TRBJ2-3 and V is TRBV9; no clear D gene. The CDR3 sequence is 14 residues long. V lost 0 bases and J 5 bases, leaving 10 bases between the germline ends. From germline, CDR1 is SGDLS and CDR2 YYNGEE. CDR3 amino acids: CASSVGGWRDTQYF. CDR3 sequence (DNA): TGTGCCAGCAGCGTAGGTGGTTGGCGAGATACGCAGTATTTT.

Here the CDR3 DNA reads TGCAGTGCTAGAGGGACAGGTCAAAACATTCAGTACTTC. This translates into CSARGTGQNIQYF. V and J are TRBV20-1 and TRBJ2-4; TRBD1 agrees at 7 bases. Trimming at V came to 1 base and at J to 5 bases, leaving 2 bases not matched to a gene. The CDR3 is 13 amino acids. CDR1 and CDR2 from the germline V gene are DFQATT and SNEGSKA (reference sequence).

This clonotype was seen a few times. The CDR3 sequence is CASSTGLQLFF. In nucleotides, the CDR3 is TGTGCCAGCAGTACCGGCCTCCAGCTGTTTTTT. The V gene is TRBV6-1, the J gene TRBJ1-4; D unresolved. Looked up from germline, CDR1 is MNHNS and CDR2 is SASEGT. The CDR3 is 11 residues long. The V and J ends lost 5 bases and 14 bases respectively, with 12 bases between them.